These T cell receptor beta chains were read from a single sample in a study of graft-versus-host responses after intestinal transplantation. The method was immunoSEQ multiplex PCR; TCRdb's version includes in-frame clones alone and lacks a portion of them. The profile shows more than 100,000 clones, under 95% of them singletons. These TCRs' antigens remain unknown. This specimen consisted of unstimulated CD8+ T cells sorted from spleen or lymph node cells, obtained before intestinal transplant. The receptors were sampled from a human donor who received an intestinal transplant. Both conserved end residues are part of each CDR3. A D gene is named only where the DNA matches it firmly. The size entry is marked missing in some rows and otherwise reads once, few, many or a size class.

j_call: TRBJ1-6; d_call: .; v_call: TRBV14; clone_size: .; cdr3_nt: TGTGCCAGCAGCCAAGATTGGGGGGCGCATAATTCACCCCTCCACTTT; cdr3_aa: CASSQDWGAHNSPLHF
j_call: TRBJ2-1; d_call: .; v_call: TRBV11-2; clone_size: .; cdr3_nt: TGTGCCAGCGGCACGATCAATGAGCAGTTCTTC; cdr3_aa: CASGTINEQFF
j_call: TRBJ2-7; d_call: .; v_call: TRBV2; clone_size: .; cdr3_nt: TGTGCCAGCAGTGATTCCTTCGGGGCCGAGCAGTACTTC; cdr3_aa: CASSDSFGAEQYF
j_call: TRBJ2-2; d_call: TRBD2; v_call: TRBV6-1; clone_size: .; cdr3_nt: TGTGCCAGCAGTGAATCTGTCAGCGGGGGGGCCTACGGGGAGCTGTTTTTT; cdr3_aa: CASSESVSGGAYGELFF
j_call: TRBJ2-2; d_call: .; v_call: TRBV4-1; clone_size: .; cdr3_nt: TGCGCCAGCAGCCAAGGAGACGGATACACCGGGGAGCTGTTTTTT; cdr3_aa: CASSQGDGYTGELFF
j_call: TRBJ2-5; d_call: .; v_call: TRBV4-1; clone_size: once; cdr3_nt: TGCGCCAGCAGCCAAGTTGATTCAGGGGAAGAGACCCAGTACTTC; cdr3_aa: CASSQVDSGEETQYF
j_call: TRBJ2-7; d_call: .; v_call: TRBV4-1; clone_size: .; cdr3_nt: TGCGCCAGCAGCCAAGGATCCCGCTACGAGCAGTACTTC; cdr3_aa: CASSQGSRYEQYF
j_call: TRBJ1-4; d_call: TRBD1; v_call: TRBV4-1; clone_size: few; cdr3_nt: TGCGCCAGCAGCCAGGACAGGAGTGCAACTAATGAAAAACTGTTTTTT; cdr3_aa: CASSQDRSATNEKLFF
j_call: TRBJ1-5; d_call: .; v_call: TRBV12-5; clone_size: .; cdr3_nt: TGTGCTAGTGGTTTGTGGGGGGCAGGAGATCAGCCCCAGCATTTT; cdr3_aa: CASGLWGAGDQPQHF
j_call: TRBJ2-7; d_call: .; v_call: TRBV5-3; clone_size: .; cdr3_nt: TGTGCCAGAAGCTTGGCCTGCGACAGATCGGAAAGCTCCTACGAGCAGTACTTC; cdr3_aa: CARSLACDRSESSYEQYF
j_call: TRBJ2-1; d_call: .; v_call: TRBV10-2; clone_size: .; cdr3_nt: TGCGCCAGCAGTGGACAGCTCAATGAGCAGTTCTTC; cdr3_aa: CASSGQLNEQFF
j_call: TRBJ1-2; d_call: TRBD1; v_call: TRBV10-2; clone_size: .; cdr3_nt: TGCGCCAGCAGCCGGGACAGCCTCTATGGCTACACCTTC; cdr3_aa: CASSRDSLYGYTF
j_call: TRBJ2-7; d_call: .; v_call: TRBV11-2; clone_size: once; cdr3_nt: TGTGCCAGCAGCTTAGCCTTTCGATCAGGGCCAATTCCCTACGAGCAGTACTTC; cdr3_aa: CASSLAFRSGPIPYEQYF
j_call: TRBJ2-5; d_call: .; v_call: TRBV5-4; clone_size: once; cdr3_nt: TGTGCCAGCAGCTTCTCAGGTGCCCAAGAGACCCAGTACTTC; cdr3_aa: CASSFSGAQETQYF
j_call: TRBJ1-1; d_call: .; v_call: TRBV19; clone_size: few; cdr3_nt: TGTGCCTCCGATGTCGCAGGGACTGAAGCTTTCTTT; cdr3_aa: CASDVAGTEAFF
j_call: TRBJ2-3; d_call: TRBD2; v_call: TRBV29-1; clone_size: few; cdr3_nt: TGCAGCGGAGCGGGGGGGTCACAGTCGACAGATACGCAGTATTTT; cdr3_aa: CSGAGGSQSTDTQYF
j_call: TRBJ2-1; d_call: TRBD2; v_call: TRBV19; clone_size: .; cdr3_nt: TGTGCCAGTAGTATTGATGTAGCGGGGGACCTATACAATGAGCAGTTCTTC; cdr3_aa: CASSIDVAGDLYNEQFF
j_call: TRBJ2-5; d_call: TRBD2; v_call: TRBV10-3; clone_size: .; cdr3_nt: TGTGCCATCGATTCCGGGACTAGCGAAATGGAGACCCAGTACTTC; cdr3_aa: CAIDSGTSEMETQYF
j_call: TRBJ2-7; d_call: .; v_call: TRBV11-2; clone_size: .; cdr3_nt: TGTGCCAGCAGCTTTAACGAGCAGTACTTC; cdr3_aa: CASSFNEQYF
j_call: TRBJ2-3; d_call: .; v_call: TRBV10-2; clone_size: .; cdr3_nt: TGCGCCAGCAGTCCGGGGGGCGGGGCAGATACGCAGTATTTT; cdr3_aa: CASSPGGGADTQYF
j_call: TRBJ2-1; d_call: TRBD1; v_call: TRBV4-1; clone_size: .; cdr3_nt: TGCGCCAGCAGCCTGGGACAGAATTCCTACAATGAGCAGTTCTTC; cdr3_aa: CASSLGQNSYNEQFF
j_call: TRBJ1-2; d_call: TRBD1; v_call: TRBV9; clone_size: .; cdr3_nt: TGTGCCAGCAGCGTGGGACAGGATAACTATGGCTACACCTTC; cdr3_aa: CASSVGQDNYGYTF
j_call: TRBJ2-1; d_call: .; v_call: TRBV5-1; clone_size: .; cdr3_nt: TGCGCCAGCAGCTCATGGGGGGAGGACAATGAGCAGTTCTTC; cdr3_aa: CASSSWGEDNEQFF
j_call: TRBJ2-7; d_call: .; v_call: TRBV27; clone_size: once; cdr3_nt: TGTGCCAGCAGTTCGGGCGTTGGGAGCGAGCAGTACTTC; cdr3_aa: CASSSGVGSEQYF
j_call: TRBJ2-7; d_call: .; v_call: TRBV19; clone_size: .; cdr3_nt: TGTGCCAGTAAAGCAGGAGCCTACGAGCAGTACTTC; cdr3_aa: CASKAGAYEQYF
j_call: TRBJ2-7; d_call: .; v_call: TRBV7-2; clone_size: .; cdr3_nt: TGTGCCAGCAGCTGGGAGCCAGCCTACGAGCAGTACTTC; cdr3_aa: CASSWEPAYEQYF
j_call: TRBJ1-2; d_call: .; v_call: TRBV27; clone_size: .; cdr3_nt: TGTGCCAGCAGTTTAAATCCCTCAAGTGGCTACACCTTC; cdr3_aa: CASSLNPSSGYTF
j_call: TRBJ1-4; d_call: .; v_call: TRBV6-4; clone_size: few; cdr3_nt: TGTGCCAGATCCAAAAGGGCTTGGGAAAAACTGTTTTTT; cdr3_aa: CARSKRAWEKLFF
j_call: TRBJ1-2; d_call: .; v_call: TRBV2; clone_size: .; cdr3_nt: TGTGCCAGCACCCCAGGGCCCGGAAATCAATACTATGGCTACACCTTC; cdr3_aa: CASTPGPGNQYYGYTF
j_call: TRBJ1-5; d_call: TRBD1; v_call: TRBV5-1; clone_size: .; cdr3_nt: TGCGCCAGCAGCTTGGAACGGGGATGCTGGGACAGGGGGAGAAAGGATCAGCCCCAGCATTTT; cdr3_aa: CASSLERGCWDRGRKDQPQHF
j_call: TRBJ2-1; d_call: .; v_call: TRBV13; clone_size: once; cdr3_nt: TGTGCCAGCAGCTTCACCCCCAATGAGCAGTTCTTC; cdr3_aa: CASSFTPNEQFF
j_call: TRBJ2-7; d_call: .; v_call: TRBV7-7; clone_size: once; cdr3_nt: TGTGCCAGCAGCTTAGCGGGCCTAGAGCAGTACTTC; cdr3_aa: CASSLAGLEQYF
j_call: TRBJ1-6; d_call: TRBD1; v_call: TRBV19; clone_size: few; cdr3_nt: TGTGCCAGTAGTCGGGGACAGGGAAATTCACCCCTCCACTTT; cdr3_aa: CASSRGQGNSPLHF
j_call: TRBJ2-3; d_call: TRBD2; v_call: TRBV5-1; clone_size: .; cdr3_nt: TGCGCCAGCAGAGCTAGCGGGGACACAGATACGCAGTATTTT; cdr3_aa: CASRASGDTDTQYF
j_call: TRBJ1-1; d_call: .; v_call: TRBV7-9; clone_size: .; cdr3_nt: TGTGCCAGCAGGACGTCACCGGGGATTGAAGCTTTCTTT; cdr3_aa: CASRTSPGIEAFF
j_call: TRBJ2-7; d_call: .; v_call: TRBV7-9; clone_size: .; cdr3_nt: TGTGCCAGCAGCGACGGGACAAACGAGCAGTACTTC; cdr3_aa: CASSDGTNEQYF
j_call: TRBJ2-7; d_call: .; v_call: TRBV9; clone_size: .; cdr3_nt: TGTGCCAGCGCAGCGGACAACGAGCAGTACTTC; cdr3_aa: CASAADNEQYF
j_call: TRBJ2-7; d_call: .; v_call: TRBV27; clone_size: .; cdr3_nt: TGTGCCAGCAGCCCAGGACCCACCTACGAGCAGTACTTC; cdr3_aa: CASSPGPTYEQYF
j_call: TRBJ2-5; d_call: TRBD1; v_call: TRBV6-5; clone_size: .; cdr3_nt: TGTGCCAGCAGTACCGGGACAGGTTGGGAGACCCAGTACTTC; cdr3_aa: CASSTGTGWETQYF
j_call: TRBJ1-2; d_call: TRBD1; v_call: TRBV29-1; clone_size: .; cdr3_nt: TGCAGCGTCCAACTCCGGGACAGGGTATTCCCTGAGGGCTACACCTTC; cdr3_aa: CSVQLRDRVFPEGYTF
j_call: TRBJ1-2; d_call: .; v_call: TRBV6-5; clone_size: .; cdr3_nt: TGTGCCAGCAGTTACACACAGGGAATCTATGGCTACACCTTC; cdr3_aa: CASSYTQGIYGYTF
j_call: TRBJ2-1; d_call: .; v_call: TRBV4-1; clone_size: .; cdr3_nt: TGCGCCAGCAGCCAAGAGTCGTGGGGCAATGAGCAGTTCTTC; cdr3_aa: CASSQESWGNEQFF
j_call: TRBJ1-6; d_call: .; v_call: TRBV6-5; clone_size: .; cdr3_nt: TGTGCCAGCAGTGAAGAAGGAGCGGCCGGGCCCCTCCACTTT; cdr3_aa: CASSEEGAAGPLHF
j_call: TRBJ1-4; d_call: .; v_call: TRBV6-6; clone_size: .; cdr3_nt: TGTGCCAGCGGGGACATAACTAATGAAAAACTGTTTTTT; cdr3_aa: CASGDITNEKLFF
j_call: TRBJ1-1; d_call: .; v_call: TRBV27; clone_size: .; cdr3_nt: TGTGCCAGCAACAATCAAGGGGGGGTTGGCACTGAAGCTTTCTTT; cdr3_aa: CASNNQGGVGTEAFF
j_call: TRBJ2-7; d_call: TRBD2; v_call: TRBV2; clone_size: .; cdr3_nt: TGTGCCAGCAGTGAAACTAGCGGAGGAGCCTACGAGCAGTACTTC; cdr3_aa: CASSETSGGAYEQYF
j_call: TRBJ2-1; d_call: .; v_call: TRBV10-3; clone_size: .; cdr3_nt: TGTGCCATCAGTGAACGGCAGATGATAGAGCAGTTCTTC; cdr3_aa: CAISERQMIEQFF
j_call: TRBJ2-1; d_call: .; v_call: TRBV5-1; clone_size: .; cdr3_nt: TGCGCCAGCAGCTTGGAACATCCAGGGACTGAGCAGTTCTTC; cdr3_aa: CASSLEHPGTEQFF
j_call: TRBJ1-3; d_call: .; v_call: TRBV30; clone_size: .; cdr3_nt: TGTGCCGGGAGCCCCGGGACGGGGTCAAACACCATATATTTT; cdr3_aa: CAGSPGTGSNTIYF
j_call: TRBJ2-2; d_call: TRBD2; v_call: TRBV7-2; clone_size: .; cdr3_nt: TGTGCCAGCAGCTTAGCCCCACTAGCGGTTAACACCGGGGAGCTGTTTTTT; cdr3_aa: CASSLAPLAVNTGELFF
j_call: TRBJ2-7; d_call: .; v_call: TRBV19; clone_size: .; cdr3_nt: TGTGCCAGTAGTATTGTTGGGGGCTACGAGCAGTACTTC; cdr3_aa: CASSIVGGYEQYF
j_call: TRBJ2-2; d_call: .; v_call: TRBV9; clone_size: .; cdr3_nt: TGTGCCAGCAGCGTAGATGGATCTGGCACCGGGGAGCTGTTTTTT; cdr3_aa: CASSVDGSGTGELFF
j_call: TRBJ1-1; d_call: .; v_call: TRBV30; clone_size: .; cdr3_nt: TGTGCCTGGACCCCGACCGAAGCGGGCCTGAACACTGAAGCTTTCTTT; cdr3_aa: CAWTPTEAGLNTEAFF
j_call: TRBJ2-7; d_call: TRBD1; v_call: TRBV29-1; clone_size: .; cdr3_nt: TGCAGCGTTGAGGGCCGGGACAGGGATTTCTACGAGCAGTACTTC; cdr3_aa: CSVEGRDRDFYEQYF
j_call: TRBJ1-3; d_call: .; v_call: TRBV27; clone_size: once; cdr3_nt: TGTGCCAGCAGTTTAAGGGGGGGCTCTGGAAACACCATATATTTT; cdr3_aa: CASSLRGGSGNTIYF